The rows below give T cell receptor beta chains drawn from one sample of a study of T cell responses to AZD1222 COVID-19 vaccine. Only in-frame clones appear in the TCRdb table, and some are missing; sequencing was by immunoSEQ multiplex PCR. This sample has 130,000 to 150,000 clones, with roughly 93% found just once. The specimen was peripheral blood, collected 28 days after the second AZD1222 dose. The receptors were sampled from an adult who received the AZD1222 COVID-19 vaccine. CDR3s include the opening cysteine and the closing phenylalanine or tryptophan. A D gene is named only where the DNA matches it firmly. Expanded clones get a size class; other rows say once, few or many, or leave the size out.

V	size	J	D	DNA	CDR3
TRBV13	-	TRBJ2-7	-	TGTGCCAGCAGCACCCGGGCCTACGAGCAGTACTTC	CASSTRAYEQYF
TRBV18	once	TRBJ1-1	TRBD1	TGTGCCAGCTCACCGTCACAGGGGGCTACCACTGAAGCTTTCTTT	CASSPSQGATTEAFF
TRBV4-2	-	TRBJ2-5	TRBD2	TGTGCCAGCAGCCAAGATCTTAGCGGGGGGGCCCTGGAGACCCAGTACTTC	CASSQDLSGGALETQYF
TRBV2	-	TRBJ1-6	-	TGTGCCAGCAGTGGGGCTTTCGGGGTTAACAATTCACCCCTCCACTTT	CASSGAFGVNNSPLHF
TRBV5-1	-	TRBJ1-2	-	TGCGCCAGCAGCATCCGAGGGGATGGCTACACCTTC	CASSIRGDGYTF
TRBV6-1	once	TRBJ1-6	-	TGTGCCAGCAGTGAAGGACAGGTCAATTCACCCCTCCACTTT	CASSEGQVNSPLHF
TRBV10-1	-	TRBJ1-4	-	TGCGCCAGCAGTGAGTCGAGTAAAGGCGCAACTAATGAAAAACTGTTTTTT	CASSESSKGATNEKLFF
TRBV9	-	TRBJ2-7	-	TGTGCCAGCAGCACAATAAGTCAGTCTGTCGAGCAGTACTTC	CASSTISQSVEQYF
TRBV5-8	-	TRBJ2-1	TRBD1	TGTGCCAGCAGCTTGGCGGGACAGGTTTACAATGAGCAGTTCTTC	CASSLAGQVYNEQFF
TRBV19	-	TRBJ1-5	TRBD1	TGTGCCAGTAGGAGGCAGGGGGTAGGTAGCAATCAGCCCCAGCATTTT	CASRRQGVGSNQPQHF
TRBV15	few	TRBJ1-5	-	TGTGCCACCAGCAACCAAGGCTCCGACGTGCCCCAGCATTTT	CATSNQGSDVPQHF
TRBV5-4	few	TRBJ2-2	-	TGTGCCAGCAGCTTGGTAGGGGGGCGCACCGGGGAGCTGTTTTTT	CASSLVGGRTGELFF
TRBV7-8	-	TRBJ2-1	TRBD2	TGTGCCAGCAGCTTAGGCCCCCGGGGCGGGAGGGCCTATGAGCAGTTCTTC	CASSLGPRGGRAYEQFF
TRBV10-2	-	TRBJ1-5	-	TGCGCCAGCAGTGAAAGGGACGGGCAGCCCCAGCATTTT	CASSERDGQPQHF
TRBV24-1	-	TRBJ2-7	TRBD1	TGTGCCACCAGTGATTTAAGGGGGCGACGCGAGCAGTACTTC	CATSDLRGRREQYF
TRBV13	-	TRBJ1-2	-	TGTGCCAGCAGCTGGGCCGGGAGCCTCTATGGCTACACCTTC	CASSWAGSLYGYTF
TRBV2	-	TRBJ2-7	-	TGTGCCAGCACCGCGGAGGGTTACGAGCAGTACTTC	CASTAEGYEQYF
TRBV5-6	-	TRBJ2-3	TRBD1	TGTGCCAGCAGCGCCCCGGGACAGGGGGCAGATACGCAGTATTTT	CASSAPGQGADTQYF
TRBV27	-	TRBJ2-7	TRBD2	TGTGCCAGCAGAGCCGAGGGACTAGCGGGCTACGAGCAGTACTTC	CASRAEGLAGYEQYF
TRBV4-2	-	TRBJ2-7	-	TGTGCCAGCAGCCAAGATCGGGGATCCTACGAGCAGTACTTC	CASSQDRGSYEQYF
TRBV2	-	TRBJ2-1	-	TGTGCCAGCAGTGAAGCAGGGGGAGTTGAGCAGTTCTTC	CASSEAGGVEQFF
TRBV7-3	-	TRBJ2-6	-	TGTGCCAGCAGCTTAACGTTGGGGGCAGGGGCCAACGTCCTGACTTTC	CASSLTLGAGANVLTF